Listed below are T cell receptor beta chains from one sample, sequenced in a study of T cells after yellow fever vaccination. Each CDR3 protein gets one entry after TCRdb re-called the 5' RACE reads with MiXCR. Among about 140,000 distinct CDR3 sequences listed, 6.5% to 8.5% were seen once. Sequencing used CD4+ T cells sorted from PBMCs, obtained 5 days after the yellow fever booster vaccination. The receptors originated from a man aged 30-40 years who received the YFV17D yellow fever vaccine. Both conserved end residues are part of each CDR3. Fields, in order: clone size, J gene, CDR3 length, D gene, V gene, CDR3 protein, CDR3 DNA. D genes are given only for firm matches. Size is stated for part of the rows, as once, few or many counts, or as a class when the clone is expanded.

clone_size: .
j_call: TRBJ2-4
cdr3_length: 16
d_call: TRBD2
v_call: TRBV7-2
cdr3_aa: CASSLDTSGSMDIQYF
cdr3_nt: TGTGCCAGCAGCTTAGATACTAGCGGGAGTATGGACATTCAGTACTTC

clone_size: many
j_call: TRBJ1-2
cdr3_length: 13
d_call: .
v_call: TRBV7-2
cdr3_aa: CASSLAVNYGYTF
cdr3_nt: TGTGCCAGCAGCTTAGCAGTTAACTATGGCTACACCTTC

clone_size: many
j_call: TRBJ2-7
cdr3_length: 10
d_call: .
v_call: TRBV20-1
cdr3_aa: CSAASYEQYF
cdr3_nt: TGCAGTGCGGCCTCCTACGAGCAGTACTTC

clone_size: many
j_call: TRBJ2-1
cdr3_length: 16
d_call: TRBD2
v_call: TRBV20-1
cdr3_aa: CSAGTSGSSSYNEQFF
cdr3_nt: TGCAGTGCTGGGACTAGCGGGTCTAGCTCCTACAATGAGCAGTTCTTC

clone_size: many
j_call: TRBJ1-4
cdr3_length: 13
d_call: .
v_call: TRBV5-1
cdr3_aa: CASSPPASEKLFF
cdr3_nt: TGCGCCAGCAGCCCCCCAGCAAGCGAAAAACTGTTTTTT

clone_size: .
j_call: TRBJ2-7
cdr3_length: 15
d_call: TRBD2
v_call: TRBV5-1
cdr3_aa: CASSPLAGLSYEQYF
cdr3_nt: TGCGCCAGCAGCCCACTAGCGGGACTCTCCTACGAGCAGTACTTC

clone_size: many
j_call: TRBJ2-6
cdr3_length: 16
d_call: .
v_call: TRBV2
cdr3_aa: CASMTQLLSGANVLTF
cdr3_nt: TGTGCCAGCATGACTCAACTTCTCTCTGGGGCCAACGTCCTGACTTTC

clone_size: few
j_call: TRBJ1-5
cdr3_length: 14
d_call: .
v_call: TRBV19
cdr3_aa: CASKLTGENQPQHF
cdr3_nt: TGTGCCAGTAAGCTGACAGGCGAAAATCAGCCCCAGCATTTT

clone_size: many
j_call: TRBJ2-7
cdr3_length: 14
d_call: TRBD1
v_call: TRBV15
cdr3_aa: CATSVTRGRYEQYF
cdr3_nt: TGTGCCACCAGCGTGACGAGGGGGCGTTACGAGCAGTACTTC

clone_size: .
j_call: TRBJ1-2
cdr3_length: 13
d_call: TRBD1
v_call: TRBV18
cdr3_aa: CASSPKGAGGYTF
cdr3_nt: TGTGCCAGCTCACCGAAGGGGGCCGGAGGCTACACCTTC

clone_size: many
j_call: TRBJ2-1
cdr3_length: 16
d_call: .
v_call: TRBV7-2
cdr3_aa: CASSPRKGGERDEQFF
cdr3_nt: TGTGCCAGCAGCCCCCGTAAGGGGGGAGAAAGGGATGAGCAGTTCTTC

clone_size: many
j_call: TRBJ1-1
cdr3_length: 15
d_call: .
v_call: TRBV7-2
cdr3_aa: CASSLAPSRFSEAFF
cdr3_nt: TGTGCCAGCAGCTTAGCGCCGTCCAGGTTCTCTGAAGCTTTCTTT

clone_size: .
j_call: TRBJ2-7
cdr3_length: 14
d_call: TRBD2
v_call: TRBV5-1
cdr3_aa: CASSFSAGVREQYF
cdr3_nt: TGCGCCAGCAGCTTTTCGGCGGGAGTAAGGGAGCAGTACTTC

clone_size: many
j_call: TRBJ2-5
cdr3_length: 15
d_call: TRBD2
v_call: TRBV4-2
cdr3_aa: CASSLRTSGEETQYF
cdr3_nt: TGTGCCAGCAGCCTAAGGACTAGCGGGGAAGAGACCCAGTACTTC

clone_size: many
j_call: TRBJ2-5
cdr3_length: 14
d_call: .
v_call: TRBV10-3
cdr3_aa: CAISERDLSETQYF
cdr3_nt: TGTGCCATCAGTGAGAGGGACTTGAGTGAGACCCAGTACTTC

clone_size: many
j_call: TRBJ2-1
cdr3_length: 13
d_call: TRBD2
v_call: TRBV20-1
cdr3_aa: CSASSGIYNEQFF
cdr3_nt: TGCAGTGCTTCTAGCGGGATATACAATGAGCAGTTCTTC

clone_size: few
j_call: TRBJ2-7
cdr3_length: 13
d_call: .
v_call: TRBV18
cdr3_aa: CASSPRTFYEQYF
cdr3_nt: TGTGCCAGCTCACCCCGGACCTTCTACGAGCAGTACTTC

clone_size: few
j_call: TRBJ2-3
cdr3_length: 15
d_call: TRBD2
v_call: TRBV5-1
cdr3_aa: CASSDSGRTTDTQYF
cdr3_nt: TGCGCCAGCAGCGATAGCGGGAGGACCACAGATACGCAGTATTTT

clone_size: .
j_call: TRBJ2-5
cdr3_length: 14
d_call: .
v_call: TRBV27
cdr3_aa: CASSYRGTQETQYF
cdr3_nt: TGTGCCAGCAGTTATCGGGGAACCCAAGAGACCCAGTACTTC